The clone carrying this T cell receptor beta chain has only a few counts. Its cognate antigen is unknown. This sample is drawn from a study of pediatric ulcerative colitis. Study outcomes and limitations: Clonal expansions reduced rectal repertoire diversity in acute severe colitis. Repertoires came from total lymphocyte DNA, so rare subsets like regulatory T cells may be missed.

Assay used: immunoSEQ multiplex PCR; TCRdb lists only in-frame clones, some missing. The table shows tens of thousands of clones, with approximately 87% occurring only once. Germline values: CDR1 SNHLY, CDR2 FYNNEI. Trimming pared 4 bases from V and 4 bases from J, leaving 11 bases between. CDR3 length: 13 residues. The TCR sequence derives from a boy between 5 and 17 years old who was a control in a study of pediatric ulcerative colitis. The source material was blood. The gene calls are TRBV2 and TRBJ2-7; possible D gene TRBD1, 6 bases. CDR3 protein: CASSVTGSYEQYF. The CDR3 nucleotides read TGTGCCAGCAGTGTAACAGGGTCGTACGAGCAGTACTTC.